This T cell receptor beta chain was identified during a study of regulatory and conventional T cells in RAG deficiency. Produced via immunoSEQ multiplex PCR; TCRdb's table is partial and in-frame only. The table shows some 8,800 clones, with around 94% occurring only once. Germline CDR1 is SGHTA and CDR2 is FQGNSA. The junction had 9 bases not matched to a gene; V was cut back by 5 bases and J by 5 bases. The CDR3 runs to 16 residues. Details on this clone: Its antigen is not identified.

Broader study findings: In Omenn syndrome, Treg and Tconv repertoires overlapped >85%. Shannon entropy was markedly lower and Simpson indices higher in RAG-deficient patients than control T-cell subsets.

The sorted conventional CD4+ T cells were CD25-low and CD127-high, with genomic DNA sequenced. Patients had RAG deficiency: one SCID, two Omenn, about 5 CID/atypical SCID. The TCR was taken from a human donor with RAG deficiency presenting as severe combined immunodeficiency. Sequenced input: CD4+ effector T cells sorted from blood. The chain links TRBV7-2 to TRBJ2-3; 11 nucleotides agree with TRBD2. The chain's CDR3 is CASSRLGSGRGDTQYF. The CDR3 coding sequence is TGTGCCAGCAGCCGCCTTGGTAGCGGGAGGGGAGATACGCAGTATTTT.